These 31 T cell receptor beta chains came from one sample sequenced in a study of blood T cell repertoires in COVID-19. Profiled with immunoSEQ multiplex PCR; TCRdb holds only in-frame clones, not every one. The table shows fewer than 120,000 clones, with approximately 67% occurring only once. Input material: peripheral blood. The receptors originated from a woman aged 55-69 years with acute or convalescent COVID-19.

The chain uses TRBV28 and TRBJ2-3, with 8 bases identical to TRBD1. Trimming at V came to 6 bases and at J to 3 bases, leaving 5 bases not matched to a gene. Per germline, CDR1 MDHEN and CDR2 SYDVKM. The CDR3 is 14 residues long. The CDR3 DNA sequence: TGTGCCAGCAGCTCAGACAGGGGTACAGATACGCAGTATTTT. It translates to CASSSDRGTDTQYF.

This clone was found a few times. The chain joins TRBV27 to TRBJ1-1; D ambiguous. The germline V and J ends were trimmed by 0 bases and 5 bases, with 10 bases remaining between them. From germline, CDR1 is MNHEY and CDR2 SMNVEV (reference sequence). CDR3 length: 14 residues. CDR3: CASSLSPRGTEAFF. The CDR3 DNA follows: TGTGCCAGCAGTTTATCTCCGAGAGGGACTGAAGCTTTCTTT.

J is TRBJ1-3 and V is TRBV2, with a tentative D call TRBD1 (6 bases). Germline V gene sequence: CDR1 SNHLY, CDR2 FYNNEI. V lost 6 bases and J 4 bases, leaving 22 bases between the germline ends. CDR3 length: 17 residues. In DNA form, the CDR3 reads TGTGCCAGCAGCCGAAACCGGGACACCAAAGGGGGAAACACCATATATTTT. The encoded protein is CASSRNRDTKGGNTIYF.

The chain has TRBV29-1 and TRBJ1-3; a possible D gene is TRBD1 (5 bases). The CDR3 covers 14 residues. Trimming took off 6 bases at V and 3 bases at J, with 15 bases between the two ends. The germline V gene has CDR1 SQVTM and CDR2 ANQGSEA. The chain's CDR3 is CSVWGSGVGNTIYF. In DNA form, the CDR3 reads TGCAGCGTGTGGGGATCGGGGGTTGGAAACACCATATATTTT.

This clone was recorded once. V is TRBV2 and J is TRBJ1-6; 8 bases align to TRBD1. The junction had 4 bases not matched to a gene; V was cut back by 2 bases and J by 7 bases. CDR3 size: 15 residues. Germline V lookup: CDR1 SNHLY, CDR2 FYNNEI. CDR3 sequence (DNA): TGTGCCAGCAGTGAAAGGAGACAGGGGAATTCACCCCTCCACTTT. The encoded protein is CASSERRQGNSPLHF.

CDR3 amino acids: CASSSYIGGKETQYF. The CDR3 DNA follows: TGTGCCAGCAGTTCTTACATCGGCGGGAAAGAGACCCAGTACTTC. The chain has TRBV28 and TRBJ2-5; maybe TRBD2 (6 bases). The CDR3 is made up of 15 amino acids. The germline V and J ends were trimmed by 4 bases and 3 bases, with 15 bases remaining between them. Germline lookup yields CDR1 MDHEN and CDR2 SYDVKM.

The CDR3 DNA reads as TGTGCCAGCAGTCCAGGGAATCAGCCCCAGCATTTT. Encoded protein: CASSPGNQPQHF. V and J are TRBV6-5 and TRBJ1-5; D is perhaps TRBD1 (5 bases). V was shortened by 5 bases and J by 4 bases, with 6 bases between the two germline ends. The CDR3 length is 12 residues. Germline loops: CDR1 MNHEY, CDR2 SVGAGI.

The chain uses TRBV3-1 (or the pseudogene TRBV3-2) and TRBJ1-2; D is unresolved. The CDR3 consists of 13 residues. Trimming stripped 1 base from V and 8 bases from J, with 11 bases between. From germline, CDR1 is LGHDT and CDR2 YNNKEL (reference sequence). CDR3 in amino acids: CASSQGAGGGYTF. CDR3 in DNA: TGTGCCAGCAGCCAAGGGGCCGGAGGAGGCTACACCTTC.

The chain recombines TRBV7-2 with TRBJ1-1; 7 nucleotides line up with TRBD1. V was pared by 4 bases and J by 4 bases, with 6 bases of the junction left unmatched. This CDR3 contains 14 residues. Germline V CDR1 and CDR2: SGHTA, FQGNSA. The CDR3, as DNA: TGTGCCAGCAGCTCGGGACAGTCGAGCACTGAAGCTTTCTTT. Translating it yields CASSSGQSSTEAFF.

The chain has TRBV14 and TRBJ2-4; TRBD2 matches 7 bases. CDR1 and CDR2 (germline): SGHDN, FVKESK. The CDR3 covers 17 residues. The V and J ends lost 0 bases and 2 bases, in that order; junction bases with no gene match: 7. The CDR3 loop reads CASSQDMRSGTKNIQYF. The CDR3 coding sequence is TGTGCCAGCAGCCAAGATATGAGGAGCGGGACCAAAAACATTCAGTACTTC.

This clone was seen only a few times. V usage is TRBV5-1 and J usage is TRBJ2-7; 7 bases are a match to TRBD1. With V trimmed by 0 bases and J by 6 bases, 6 bases remained unmatched. The germline CDR1 and CDR2 sequences are SGHRS and YFSETQ. The CDR3 length is 14 residues. Written as DNA, the CDR3 is TGCGCCAGCAGCTTGGGACACACAGGGGCCGAGCAGTACTTC. Its protein product is CASSLGHTGAEQYF.

This clone was detected only once. The genes are TRBV5-1 and TRBJ2-5; TRBD2 matches 8 bases. Germline assignment: CDR1 SGHRS and CDR2 YFSETQ. The junction had 10 bases not matched to a gene; V was cut back by 4 bases and J by 5 bases. CDR3 length: 15 amino acids. Here the CDR3 DNA reads TGCGCCAGCAGCGGGGGACTAGGGGGAGGGGAGACCCAGTACTTC. The encoded protein is CASSGGLGGGETQYF.

This clone has a handful of counts. The chain joins TRBV5-1 to TRBJ2-2, with 7 positions matching TRBD1. V shed 0 bases and J 4 bases; nucleotides not matched to a gene: 0. CDR1 is SGHRS, CDR2 YFSETQ, per germline. The length of the CDR3 is 14 residues. This CDR3 reads CASSLGQGTGELFF. Here the CDR3 DNA reads TGCGCCAGCAGCTTGGGACAGGGCACCGGGGAGCTGTTTTTT.

This clone was seen more than once but under ten times. The J gene is TRBJ1-1, the V gene TRBV9; weak D call: TRBD1 (5 bases). This CDR3 spans 13 amino acids. Germline values: CDR1 SGDLS, CDR2 YYNGEE. The V gene lost 4 bases and the J gene lost 5 bases, with 12 bases spanning the gap. This CDR3 reads CASSFGAKTEAFF. CDR3 nucleotide sequence: TGTGCCAGCAGCTTTGGGGCGAAAACTGAAGCTTTCTTT.

The chain employs TRBV4-1 and TRBJ2-3; TRBD2 matches 7 bases. Germline V gives CDR1 MGHRA, CDR2 YSYEKL. CDR3 length equals 15 residues. V gave up 4 bases and J gave up 2 bases; unmatched junction bases: 6. The CDR3 here is CASSLGGTYTDTQYF. In DNA, the CDR3 is TGCGCCAGCAGCCTCGGGGGGACCTACACAGATACGCAGTATTTT.

V is TRBV7-2 and J is TRBJ2-7; 12 positions match TRBD1. The CDR3 sequence is 16 residues long. In germline, CDR1 is SGHTA, CDR2 FQGNSA. Losses at the gene ends were 7 bases for V and 6 bases for J; bases not matched to a gene: 13. CDR3: CASIPTPGQGASEQYF. The CDR3 DNA reads as TGTGCCAGCATCCCCACTCCGGGACAGGGGGCGAGCGAGCAGTACTTC.

This clone was seen at least ten times. V gene TRBV4-3 combines with J gene TRBJ1-2; 7 bases are shared with TRBD1. Germline V gene data show CDR1 as LGHNA and CDR2 as YSLEER. This CDR3 has 17 amino acids. V lost 3 bases to trimming and J lost 4 bases; unmatched junction nucleotides: 14. The CDR3 coding sequence is TGCGCCAGCAGCCACTACCTGACAGGGTCAGGGTCCTATGGCTACACCTTC. This translates into CASSHYLTGSGSYGYTF.

The chain is built from TRBV10-2 and TRBJ2-7, with 9 bases fitting TRBD2. The CDR3 covers 12 residues. Germline V lookup: CDR1 WSHSY, CDR2 SAAADI. The V segment lost 7 bases and the J segment 7 bases; nucleotides outside the gene matches: 5. The CDR3 bases are TGCGCCAGCACTGGGACTAGCCGGGAGCAGTACTTC. Protein sequence: CASTGTSREQYF.

This clone was detected only a few times. The rearrangement links TRBV4-2 to TRBJ1-5, with D uncertain. Trimming cost V 1 base and J 4 bases, with 11 bases left between them. The CDR3 consists of 15 residues. Germline assignment: CDR1 LGHNA and CDR2 YNFKEQ. CDR3 sequence: CASSQARGQNQPQHF. The CDR3 nucleotides read TGTGCCAGCAGCCAAGCAAGAGGGCAGAATCAGCCCCAGCATTTT.

The table lists this clone with a count of one. The gene calls are TRBV3-1 (or the pseudogene TRBV3-2) and TRBJ2-4, with 9 bases aligning to TRBD1. The germline CDR1 and CDR2 sequences are LGHDT and YNNKEL (reference sequence). Trimming cost V 1 base and J 0 bases; bases outside gene matches: 13. The CDR3 runs to 20 residues. CDR3 DNA sequence: TGTGCCAGCAGCCAAGGCGTGGGGACAGGGACCTTACTAGCCAAAAACATTCAGTACTTC. Its protein product is CASSQGVGTGTLLAKNIQYF.

This clone was observed a few times. The V call is TRBV3-1 (or the pseudogene TRBV3-2), the J call TRBJ2-7; 7 nucleotides line up with TRBD1. The germline V gene encodes CDR1 LGHDT and CDR2 YNNKEL (reference sequence). The CDR3 length is 15 residues. Unmatched junction bases numbered 8, after V lost 5 bases and J lost 1 base. The CDR3 is CASSERTGPSYEQYF. For the CDR3, the DNA is TGTGCCAGCAGCGAGAGGACAGGTCCTTCCTACGAGCAGTACTTC.

The chain recombines TRBV5-1 with TRBJ2-3, with 12 nucleotides matching TRBD2. The CDR3 has 16 residues. V lost 6 bases and J lost 6; bases outside the gene matches: 11. Germline lookup yields CDR1 SGHRS and CDR2 YFSETQ. DNA for the CDR3: TGCGCCAGCAAGAGAAGAACTAGCGGGGGGCCGGATACGCAGTATTTT. Its translation is CASKRRTSGGPDTQYF.

V and J are TRBV6-5 and TRBJ2-3, with D uncertain. V was cut by 2 bases and J by 8 bases, with 5 bases left in between. This CDR3 is built from 11 residues. Per germline, CDR1 MNHEY and CDR2 SVGAGI. This chain's CDR3 is CASSYTGTQYF. The CDR3 DNA sequence: TGTGCCAGCAGTTACACCGGTACGCAGTATTTT.

J is TRBJ2-6 and V is TRBV19; TRBD1 might be the D (6 bases). The CDR3 has 17 residues. V lost 9 bases and J 1 base, leaving 19 bases between the germline ends. In germline, CDR1 is LNHDA, CDR2 SQIVND (reference sequence). In DNA form, the CDR3 reads TGTGCCAGCGGCCCTGGGACAAGAACGTCTGGGGCCAACGTCCTGACTTTC. Residues: CASGPGTRTSGANVLTF.

This chain links TRBV30 with TRBJ1-2; 8 bases line up with TRBD1. The CDR3 is made up of 14 amino acids. With 1 base clipped from V and 3 bases from J, the junction kept 4 bases outside the gene matches. Germline values: CDR1 GTSNPN, CDR2 SVGIG (reference sequence). The CDR3 nucleotides are TGTGCCTGGAGTGCAGGGACAGGCGACTATGGCTACACCTTC. This translates into CAWSAGTGDYGYTF.

The rearrangement joins TRBV6-5 to TRBJ1-1; no clear D gene. Germline V gene sequence: CDR1 MNHEY, CDR2 SVGAGI. There are 13 residues in the CDR3. Trimming shortened V by 7 bases and J by 1 base, and 10 bases separated the two germline ends. CDR3 DNA sequence: TGTGCCAGCACCGAAACAGAGAACACTGAAGCTTTCTTT. It encodes CASTETENTEAFF.

In its sample, this clone was seen a few times. The gene calls are TRBV5-4 and TRBJ2-1; D may be TRBD2 (5 bases). Germline V gene lookup returns CDR1 SGHNT and CDR2 YYREEE (reference sequence). CDR3 length: 12 residues. Trimming left V 0 bases short and J 7 bases short, with 5 bases between. The CDR3 region has the DNA TGTGCCAGCAGCTTGGGGGAGAATGAGCAGTTCTTC. It yields the protein CASSLGENEQFF. Full variable domain (missing parts from reference TRBV5-4 and TRBJ2-1): ETGVTQSPTHLIKTRGQQVTLRCSSQSGHNTVSWYQQALGQGPQFIFQYYREEENGRGNFPPRFSGLQFPNYSSELNVNALELDDSALYLCASSLGENEQFFGPGTRLTVL.

This clone appeared once. The CDR3 nucleotides read TGTGCCAGCAGCCCAGGGGGGAACTATGGCTACACCTTC. Its protein is CASSPGGNYGYTF. This chain links TRBV6-4 with TRBJ1-2; 7 positions agree with TRBD1. This CDR3 is built from 13 residues. Per germline, CDR1 MRHNA and CDR2 SNTAGT. V dropped 6 bases and J dropped 2; count of bases not matched to a gene: 3.

This chain links TRBV6-5 with TRBJ1-1, with D tentatively TRBD1 (5 bases). Looked up from germline, CDR1 is MNHEY and CDR2 is SVGAGI. The CDR3 runs 14 residues. V was shortened by 6 bases and J by 1 base, with 12 bases between the two germline ends. Here the CDR3 reads CASSLAQGNTEAFF. As DNA, the CDR3 is TGTGCCAGCAGCCTAGCGCAGGGGAACACTGAAGCTTTCTTT.

The chain links TRBV6-1 to TRBJ1-2; D not certain. The germline CDR1 and CDR2 sequences are MNHNS and SASEGT. This CDR3 contains 13 residues. Trimming removed 3 bases at V and 3 bases at J, with 8 bases between. The CDR3 DNA sequence: TGTGCCAGCAGTGATAGCGGGTACTATGGCTACACCTTC. Translated, it gives CASSDSGYYGYTF.

This chain joins TRBV7-9 and TRBJ1-1; D is unresolved. Trimming pared 5 bases from V and 8 bases from J, leaving 12 bases between. Germline CDR1 reads SEHNR; CDR2 reads FQNEAQ (reference sequence). There are 12 residues in the CDR3. CDR3 sequence: CASSPGGSEAFF. DNA for the CDR3: TGTGCCAGCAGCCCCGGAGGATCCGAAGCTTTCTTT. Full variable domain (missing parts from reference TRBV7-9 and TRBJ1-1): DTGVSQNPRHKITKRGQNVTFRCDPISEHNRLYWYRQTLGQGPEFLTYFQNEAQLEKSRLLSDRFSAERPKGSFSTLEIQRTEQGDSAMYLCASSPGGSEAFFGQGTRLTVV.